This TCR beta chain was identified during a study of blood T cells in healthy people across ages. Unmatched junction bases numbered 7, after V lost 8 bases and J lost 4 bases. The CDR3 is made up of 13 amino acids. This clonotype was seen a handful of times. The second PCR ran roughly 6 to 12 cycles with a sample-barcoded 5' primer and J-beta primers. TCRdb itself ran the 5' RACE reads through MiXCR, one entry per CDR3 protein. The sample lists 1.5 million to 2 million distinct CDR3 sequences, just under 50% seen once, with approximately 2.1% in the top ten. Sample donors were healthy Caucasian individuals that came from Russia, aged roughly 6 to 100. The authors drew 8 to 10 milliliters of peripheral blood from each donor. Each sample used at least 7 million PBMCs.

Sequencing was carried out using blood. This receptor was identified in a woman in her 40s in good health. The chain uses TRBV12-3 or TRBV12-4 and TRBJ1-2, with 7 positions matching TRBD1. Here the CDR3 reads CASQQGTGYGYTF. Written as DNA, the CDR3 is TGTGCCAGCCAACAGGGGACGGGCTATGGCTACACCTTC.